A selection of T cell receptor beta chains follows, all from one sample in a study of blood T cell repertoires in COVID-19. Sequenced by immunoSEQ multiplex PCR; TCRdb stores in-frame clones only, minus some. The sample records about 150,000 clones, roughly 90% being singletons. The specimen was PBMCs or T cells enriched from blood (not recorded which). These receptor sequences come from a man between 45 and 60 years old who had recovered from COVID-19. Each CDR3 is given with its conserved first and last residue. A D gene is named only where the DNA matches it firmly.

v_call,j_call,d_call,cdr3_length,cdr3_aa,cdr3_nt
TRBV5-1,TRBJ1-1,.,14,CASSRLGGDTEAFF,TGCGCCAGCAGCCGCCTAGGGGGGGACACTGAAGCTTTCTTT
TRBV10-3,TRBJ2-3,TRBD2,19,CAISEKNLGRGAPTDTQYF,TGTGCCATCAGTGAGAAAAACTTGGGGCGGGGGGCACCCACAGATACGCAGTATTTT
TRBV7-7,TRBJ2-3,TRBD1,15,CASSPGTGRSDTQYF,TGTGCCAGCAGCCCCGGGACAGGGCGTTCAGATACGCAGTATTTT
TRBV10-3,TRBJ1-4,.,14,CAISESGRGEKLFF,TGTGCCATCAGTGAGTCGGGCAGGGGTGAAAAACTGTTTTTT
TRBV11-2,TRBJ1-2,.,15,CASSLDGNLGYGYTF,TGTGCCAGCAGCTTAGACGGGAACCTTGGGTATGGCTACACCTTC
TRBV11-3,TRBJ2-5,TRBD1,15,CASSSRTGNQETQYF,TGTGCCAGCAGCTCACGGACAGGGAACCAAGAGACCCAGTACTTC
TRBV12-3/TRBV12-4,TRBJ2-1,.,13,CASSPLAANEQFF,TGTGCCAGCAGTCCGTTGGCTGCTAATGAGCAGTTCTTC
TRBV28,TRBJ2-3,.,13,CASSFSSTDTQYF,TGTGCCAGCAGTTTTTCTAGCACAGATACGCAGTATTTT
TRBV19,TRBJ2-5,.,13,CASSIERGETQYF,TGTGCCAGTAGTATAGAAAGAGGCGAGACCCAGTACTTC
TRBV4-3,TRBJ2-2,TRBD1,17,CASSHLKGQGVTGELFF,TGCGCCAGCAGCCACCTAAAGGGACAGGGAGTCACCGGGGAGCTGTTTTTT
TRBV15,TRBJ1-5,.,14,CATSTALTEQPQHF,TGTGCCACCAGCACAGCCCTGACAGAACAGCCCCAGCATTTT
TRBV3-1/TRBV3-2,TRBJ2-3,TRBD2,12,CASSPPAGELYF,TGTGCCAGCAGCCCTCCGGCGGGAGAACTGTATTTT
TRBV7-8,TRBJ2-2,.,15,CASSLSQGWAGELFF,TGTGCCAGCAGCTTATCCCAGGGTTGGGCCGGGGAGCTGTTTTTT
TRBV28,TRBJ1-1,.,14,CASSWVAENTEAFF,TGTGCCAGCAGTTGGGTGGCGGAGAACACTGAAGCTTTCTTT
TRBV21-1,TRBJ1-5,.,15,CARRQFSWFDQPQHF,TGTGCCAGAAGACAGTTTAGCTGGTTCGATCAGCCCCAGCATTTT
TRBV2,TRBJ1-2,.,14,CASRAGDQVGGYTF,TGTGCCAGCAGGGCAGGGGATCAGGTTGGTGGCTACACCTTC
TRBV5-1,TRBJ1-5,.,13,CASSSGGNQPQHF,TGCGCCAGCAGCTCCGGGGGGAATCAGCCCCAGCATTTT
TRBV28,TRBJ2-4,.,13,CASSLWGGGIQYF,TGTGCCAGCAGTTTATGGGGGGGTGGCATTCAGTACTTC
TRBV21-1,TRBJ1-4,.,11,CASSPLFRLFF,TGTGCCAGCAGTCCTTTATTTCGACTGTTTTTT
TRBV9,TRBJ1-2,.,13,CASSVVANYGYTF,TGTGCCAGCAGCGTGGTAGCTAATTATGGCTACACCTTC
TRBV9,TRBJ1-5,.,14,CASSLTGNYQPQHF,TGTGCCAGCAGTCTGACAGGAAACTATCAGCCCCAGCATTTT
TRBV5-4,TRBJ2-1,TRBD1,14,CASTWRGQGVEQFF,TGTGCCAGCACCTGGCGGGGACAGGGAGTTGAGCAGTTCTTC
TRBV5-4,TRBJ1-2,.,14,CASSLEVRGYGYTF,TGTGCCAGCAGCTTGGAGGTCAGGGGATATGGCTACACCTTC
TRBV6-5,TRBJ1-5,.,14,CASSPWTSGEPQHF,TGTGCCAGCAGTCCTTGGACAAGTGGGGAGCCCCAGCATTTT